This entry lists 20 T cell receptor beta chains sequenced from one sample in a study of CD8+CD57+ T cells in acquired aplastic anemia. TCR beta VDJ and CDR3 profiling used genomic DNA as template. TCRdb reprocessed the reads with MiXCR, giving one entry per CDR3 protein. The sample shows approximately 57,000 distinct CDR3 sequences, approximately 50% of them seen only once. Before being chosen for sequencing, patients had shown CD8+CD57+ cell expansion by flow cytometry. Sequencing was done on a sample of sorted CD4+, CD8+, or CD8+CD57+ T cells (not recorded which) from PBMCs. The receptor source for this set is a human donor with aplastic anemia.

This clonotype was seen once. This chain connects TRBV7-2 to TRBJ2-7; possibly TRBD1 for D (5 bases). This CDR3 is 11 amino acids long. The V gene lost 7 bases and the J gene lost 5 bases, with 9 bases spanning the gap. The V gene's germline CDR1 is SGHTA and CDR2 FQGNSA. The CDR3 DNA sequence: TGTGCCAGCATCTCAGGGAACGAGCAGTACGTC. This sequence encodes CASISGNEQYV.

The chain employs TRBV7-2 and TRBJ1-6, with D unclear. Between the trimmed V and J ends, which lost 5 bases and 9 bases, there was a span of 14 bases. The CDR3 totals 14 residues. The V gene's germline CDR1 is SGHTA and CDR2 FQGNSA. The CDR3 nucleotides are TGTGCCAGCAGCGTAGAGGGTGTTCGTTCACCCCTCCACTTT. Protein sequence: CASSVEGVRSPLHF.

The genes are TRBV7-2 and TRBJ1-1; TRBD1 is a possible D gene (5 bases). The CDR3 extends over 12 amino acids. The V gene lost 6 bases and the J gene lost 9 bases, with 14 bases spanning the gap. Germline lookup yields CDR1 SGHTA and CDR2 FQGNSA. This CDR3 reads CASRLVGHQAFF. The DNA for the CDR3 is TGTGCCAGCAGACTAGTTGGACACCAAGCTTTCTTT.

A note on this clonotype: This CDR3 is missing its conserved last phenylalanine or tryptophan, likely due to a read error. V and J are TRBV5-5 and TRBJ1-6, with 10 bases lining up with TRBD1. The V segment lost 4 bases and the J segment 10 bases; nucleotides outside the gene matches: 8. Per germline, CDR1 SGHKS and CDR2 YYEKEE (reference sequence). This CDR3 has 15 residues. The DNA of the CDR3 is TGTGCCAGCAGCCTAAAGACAGGGGGCACATCACCCCTCCACTTA. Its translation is CASSLKTGGTSPLHL.

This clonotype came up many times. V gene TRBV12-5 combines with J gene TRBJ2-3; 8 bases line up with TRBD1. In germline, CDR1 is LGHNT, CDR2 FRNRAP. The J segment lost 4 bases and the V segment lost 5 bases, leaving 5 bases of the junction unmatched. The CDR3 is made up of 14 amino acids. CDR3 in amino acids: CASGPDRVSDTQYF. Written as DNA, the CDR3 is TGTGCTAGTGGTCCGGACAGGGTTTCAGATACGCAGTATTTT.

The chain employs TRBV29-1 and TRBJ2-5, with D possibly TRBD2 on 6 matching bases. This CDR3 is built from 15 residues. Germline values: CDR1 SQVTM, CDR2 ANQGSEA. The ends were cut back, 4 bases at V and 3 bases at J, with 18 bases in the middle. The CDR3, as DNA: TGCAGCGTTGGGAGCGAGGGTGAGCGGGAAGAGACCCAGTACTTC. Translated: CSVGSEGEREETQYF.

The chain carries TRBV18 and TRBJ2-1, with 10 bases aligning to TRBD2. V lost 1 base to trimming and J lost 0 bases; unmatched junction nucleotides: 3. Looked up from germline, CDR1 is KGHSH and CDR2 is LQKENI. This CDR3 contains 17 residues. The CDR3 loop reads CASSPQLAGTSYNEQFF. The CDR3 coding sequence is TGTGCCAGCTCACCACAACTAGCGGGAACCTCCTACAATGAGCAGTTCTTC.

CDR3 sequence reads: CASRGQPDNEKLFF. The CDR3 DNA reads TGCGCCAGCAGGGGACAGCCAGATAATGAAAAACTGTTTTTT. J is TRBJ1-4 and V is TRBV5-1, with 7 bases that match TRBD1. Looked up from germline, CDR1 is SGHRS and CDR2 is YFSETQ. Trimming at V came to 5 bases and at J to 4 bases, leaving 5 bases not matched to a gene. The CDR3 is made up of 14 amino acids. Combining the CDR3 with reference TRBV5-1 and TRBJ1-4 gives the whole variable domain KAGVTQTPRYLIKTRGQQVTLSCSPISGHRSVSWYQQTPGQGLQFLFEYFSETQRNKGNFPGRFSGRQFSNSRSEMNVSTLELGDSALYLCASRGQPDNEKLFFGSGTQLSVL.

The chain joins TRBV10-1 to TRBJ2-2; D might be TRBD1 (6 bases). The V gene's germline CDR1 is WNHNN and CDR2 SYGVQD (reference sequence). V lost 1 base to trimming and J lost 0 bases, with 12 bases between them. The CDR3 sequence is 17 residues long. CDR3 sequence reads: CASSEYRDTPNTGELFF. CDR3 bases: TGCGCCAGCAGTGAGTACCGGGACACCCCGAACACCGGGGAGCTGTTTTTT.

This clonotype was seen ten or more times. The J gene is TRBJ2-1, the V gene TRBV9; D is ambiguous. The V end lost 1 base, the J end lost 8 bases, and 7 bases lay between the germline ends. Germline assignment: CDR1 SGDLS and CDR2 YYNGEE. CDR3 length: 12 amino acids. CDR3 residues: CASSVSSHEQFF. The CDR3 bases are TGTGCCAGCAGCGTATCCAGCCATGAGCAGTTCTTC. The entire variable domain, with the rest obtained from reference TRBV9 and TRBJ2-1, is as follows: DSGVTQTPKHLITATGQRVTLRCSPRSGDLSVYWYQQSLDQGLQFLIQYYNGEERAKGNILERFSAQQFPDLHSELNLSSLELGDSALYFCASSVSSHEQFFGPGTRLTVL.

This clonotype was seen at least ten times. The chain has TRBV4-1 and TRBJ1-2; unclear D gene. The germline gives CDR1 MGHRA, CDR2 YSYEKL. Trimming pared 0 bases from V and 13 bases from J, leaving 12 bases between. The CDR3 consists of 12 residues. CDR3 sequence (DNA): TGCGCCAGCAGCCAAGAAATTAGCTCAATCACCTTC. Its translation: CASSQEISSITF.

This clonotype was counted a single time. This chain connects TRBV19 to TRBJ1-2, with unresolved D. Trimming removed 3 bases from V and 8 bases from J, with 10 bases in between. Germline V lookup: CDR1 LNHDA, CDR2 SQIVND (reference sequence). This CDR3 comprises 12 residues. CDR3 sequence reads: CASSIGRRGYTF. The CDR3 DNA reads TGTGCCAGTAGTATCGGCCGTCGCGGCTACACCTTC.

The CDR3 bases are TGCGCCAGCAGCCAAGATAGGGGGTACACTGAAGCTTTCTTT. Translating it yields CASSQDRGYTEAFF. J is TRBJ1-1 and V is TRBV4-1, with D tentatively TRBD1 (6 bases). The CDR3 spans 14 residues. Germline V gives CDR1 MGHRA, CDR2 YSYEKL. V gave up 0 bases and J gave up 3 bases, with 8 bases separating them.

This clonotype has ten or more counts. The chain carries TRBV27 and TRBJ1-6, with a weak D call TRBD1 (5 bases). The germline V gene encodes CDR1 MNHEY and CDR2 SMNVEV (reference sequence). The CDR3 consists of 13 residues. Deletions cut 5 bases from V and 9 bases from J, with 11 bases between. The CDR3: CASSLGPISPLHF. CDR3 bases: TGTGCCAGCAGTCTGGGACCAATTTCACCCCTCCACTTT.

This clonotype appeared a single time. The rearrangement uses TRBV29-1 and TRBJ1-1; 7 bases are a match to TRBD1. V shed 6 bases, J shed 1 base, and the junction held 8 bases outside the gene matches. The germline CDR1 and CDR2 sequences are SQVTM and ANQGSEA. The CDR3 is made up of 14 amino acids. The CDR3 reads CSVFLQGKNTEAFF. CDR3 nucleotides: TGCAGCGTCTTCTTACAGGGGAAGAACACTGAAGCTTTCTTT.

The CDR3 is CASSEFVVGYSYNSPLHF. The CDR3 DNA sequence: TGTGCCAGCAGTGAATTTGTGGTTGGCTACTCCTATAATTCACCCCTCCACTTT. This chain links TRBV25-1 with TRBJ1-6; D not certain. Trimming removed 1 base from V and 0 bases from J, with 13 bases in between. The CDR3 has 18 amino acids. The V gene's germline CDR1 is MGHDK and CDR2 SYGVNS.

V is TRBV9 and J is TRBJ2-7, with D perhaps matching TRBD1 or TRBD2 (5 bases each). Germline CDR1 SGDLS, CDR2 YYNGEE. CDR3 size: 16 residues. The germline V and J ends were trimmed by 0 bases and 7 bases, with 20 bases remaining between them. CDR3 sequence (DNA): TGTGCCAGCAGCGTAGGGACCGGGGCCACCTTCAAGGAGCAGTACTTC. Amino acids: CASSVGTGATFKEQYF.

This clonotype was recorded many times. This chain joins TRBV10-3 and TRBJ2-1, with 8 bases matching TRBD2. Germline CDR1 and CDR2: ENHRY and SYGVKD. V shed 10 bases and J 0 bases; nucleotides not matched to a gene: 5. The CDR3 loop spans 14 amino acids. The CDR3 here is CATGGADSYNEQFF. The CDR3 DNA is TGTGCCACCGGGGGGGCCGACTCCTACAATGAGCAGTTCTTC.

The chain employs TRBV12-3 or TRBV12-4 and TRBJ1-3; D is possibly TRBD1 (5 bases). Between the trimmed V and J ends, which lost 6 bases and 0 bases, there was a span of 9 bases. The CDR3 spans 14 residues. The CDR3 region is CASRDGTSGNTIYF. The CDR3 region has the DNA TGTGCCAGCAGAGACGGGACCTCTGGAAACACCATATATTTT.

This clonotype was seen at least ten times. CDR3: CASSSPMQGETQYF. The CDR3 DNA sequence: TGTGCCAGCAGCAGCCCGATGCAGGGAGAGACCCAGTACTTC. The gene calls are TRBV7-9 and TRBJ2-5, with D maybe TRBD1 (5 bases). V shed 5 bases and J shed 4 bases, with 14 bases lying between them. The CDR3 is made up of 14 amino acids. Germline CDR1 is SEHNR and CDR2 is FQNEAQ (reference sequence).